The 4 T cell receptor beta chains below come from one sample, sequenced in a study of blood T cells in healthy people across ages. PCR was performed a second time for roughly 7 to 12 cycles using a sample-barcoded 5' primer and a J-beta primer mix. Each CDR3 protein gets one entry after TCRdb re-called the 5' RACE reads with MiXCR. The data show about 1,400,000 distinct CDR3 sequences, approximately 59% seen once. Specimen: blood. The receptor set was obtained from a man aged 18 to 30 in good health.

The chain employs TRBV28 and TRBJ2-1; no clear D gene. The germline V gene has CDR1 MDHEN and CDR2 SYDVKM. Trimming took off 5 bases at V and 7 bases at J, with 9 bases between the two ends. CDR3 length: 12 residues. In nucleotides, the CDR3 is TGTGCCAGCAGTATCTACCGGAATGAGCAGTTCTTC. This translates into CASSIYRNEQFF. Full variable domain (outside the CDR3, taken from reference TRBV28 and TRBJ2-1): DVKVTQSSRYLVKRTGEKVFLECVQDMDHENMFWYRQDPGLGLRLIYFSYDVKMKEKGDIPEGYSVSREKKERFSLILESASTNQTSMYLCASSIYRNEQFFGPGTRLTVL.

This clonotype has more than one count but fewer than ten. The CDR3: CSAITRGASSYNEQFF. DNA for the CDR3: TGCAGTGCAATTACTCGCGGCGCCAGCTCCTACAATGAGCAGTTCTTC. V and J are TRBV20-1 and TRBJ2-1; no clear D gene. Trimming left V 6 bases short and J 0 bases short, with 18 bases between. The CDR3 extends over 16 amino acids. The germline CDR1 and CDR2 sequences are DFQATT and SNEGSKA (reference sequence).

CDR3 coding DNA: TGTGCCAGCAGCTTAGTGGGACTTCTCTCCGAGCAGTACTTC. Translated: CASSLVGLLSEQYF. V and J are TRBV7-2 and TRBJ2-7; tentative D call: TRBD2 (6 bases). Trimming took 1 base from V and 6 from J, leaving 13 bases between them. CDR1 and CDR2 from the germline V gene are SGHTA and FQGNSA. The CDR3 length is 14 residues.

The chain is built from TRBV6-5 and TRBJ2-1, with 9 bases lining up with TRBD1. The CDR3 totals 15 residues. The junction had 9 bases not matched to a gene; V was cut back by 5 bases and J by 7 bases. The germline gives CDR1 MNHEY, CDR2 SVGAGI. In nucleotides, the CDR3 is TGTGCCAGCAGTCGAGGACAGGGGAGGTGGAATGAGCAGTTCTTC. It specifies CASSRGQGRWNEQFF.